The 20 T cell receptor beta chains presented below share a single source sample, sequenced in a study of blood T cell repertoires in COVID-19 (dated by TCRdb to about 2020). Receptor amplification or capture employed the immunoSEQ multiplex PCR assay. The clones in this table, taken by TCRdb from immuneACCESS, are in-frame only. Not every clone is retained; where verified, under half of the shortfall comes from an unresolved V gene, and the cause of the rest is unknown. This sample has approximately 320,000 clones in its table, and 70% to 90% of those were observed once. In total, the top ten clones hold 7.2% of the sample. Sample: peripheral blood. The receptors here all came from a human donor in a cohort sampled during active COVID-19.

The chain recombines TRBV6-5 with TRBJ2-2, with D unclear. The CDR3 is 14 residues long. Germline V gives CDR1 MNHEY, CDR2 SVGAGI. Trimming removed 8 bases at V and 5 bases at J, with 15 bases between. CDR3 DNA sequence: TGTGCCAGCCGACCCCGAGAGACAACCGGGGAGCTGTTTTTT. Translated: CASRPRETTGELFF.

This chain links TRBV6-1 with TRBJ1-1, with 8 bases aligning to TRBD1. After removal of 2 bases from V and 8 bases from J, the junction contained 4 bases not matched to a gene. The CDR3 loop spans 13 amino acids. Germline V gives CDR1 MNHNS, CDR2 SASEGT. CDR3 amino acids: CASSENWTGEAFF. Written as DNA, the CDR3 is TGTGCCAGCAGTGAAAATTGGACAGGGGAAGCTTTCTTT.

The CDR3 spells CASSEVGRGEEQYF. Written as DNA, the CDR3 is TGCGCCAGCAGCGAAGTTGGCAGGGGTGAGGAGCAGTACTTC. The V and J genes are TRBV5-1 and TRBJ2-7, with D possibly matching TRBD1 (6 bases). In germline, CDR1 is SGHRS, CDR2 YFSETQ. This CDR3 region has 14 residues. V was clipped by 4 bases and J by 7 bases, with 18 bases between them.

V usage is TRBV3-1 (or the pseudogene TRBV3-2) and J usage is TRBJ2-1, with D possibly matching TRBD2 (5 bases). Trimming pared 1 base from V and 7 bases from J, leaving 14 bases between. This CDR3 comprises 15 residues. The germline CDR1 and CDR2 sequences are LGHDT and YNNKEL (reference sequence). The CDR3 reads CASSQVEFGKNEQFF. CDR3 in DNA: TGTGCCAGCAGCCAAGTAGAATTCGGGAAAAATGAGCAGTTCTTC.

The chain has TRBV11-3 and TRBJ1-3; D remains ambiguous. The CDR3 is made up of 15 amino acids. Trimming left V 4 bases short and J 0 bases short, with 10 bases between. The germline CDR1 and CDR2 sequences are SGHNT and YENEEA. The CDR3 here is CASSSDGSSGNTIYF. The DNA for the CDR3 is TGTGCCAGCAGCTCAGACGGGAGCTCTGGAAACACCATATATTTT. The full variable domain, in which reference TRBV11-3 and TRBJ1-3 provide the parts outside the CDR3, is EAGVVQSPRYKIIEKKQPVAFWCNPISGHNTLYWYLQNLGQGPELLIRYENEEAVDDSQLPKDRFSAERLKGVDSTLKIQPAELGDSAVYLCASSSDGSSGNTIYFGEGSWLTVV.

The chain links TRBV11-2 to TRBJ2-7; 7 bases fit TRBD1. The CDR3 sequence is 15 residues long. Looked up from germline, CDR1 is SGHAT and CDR2 is FQNNGV. The V gene end was trimmed by 5 bases and the J gene end by 4 bases; junction bases not matched to a gene: 11. CDR3 protein: CASSKGQLTGYEQYF. The CDR3 DNA is TGTGCCAGCAGCAAGGGACAGTTAACGGGATACGAGCAGTACTTC. Together with reference TRBV11-2 and TRBJ2-7, the CDR3 gives the full variable domain: EAGVAQSPRYKIIEKRQSVAFWCNPISGHATLYWYQQILGQGPKLLIQFQNNGVVDDSQLPKDRFSAERLKGVDSTLKIQPAKLEDSAVYLCASSKGQLTGYEQYFGPGTRLTVT.

Only a few counts were recorded for this clone. V and J are TRBV11-2 and TRBJ2-7; perhaps TRBD2 as D (5 bases). The V end was cut by 5 bases, the J end by 0 bases, with 11 bases between. CDR3 size: 14 residues. Germline V gene data show CDR1 as SGHAT and CDR2 as FQNNGV. CDR3 in DNA: TGTGCCAGCAGCGAGGGATGGCTCTCCTACGAGCAGTACTTC. This codes for CASSEGWLSYEQYF.

J is TRBJ1-5 and V is TRBV6-5; D not resolved. CDR3 length: 15 residues. V lost 2 bases to trimming and J lost 1 base, with 9 bases between them. Germline CDR1 reads MNHEY; CDR2 reads SVGAGI. This chain's CDR3 is CASSYREPSNQPQHF. The CDR3 region has the DNA TGTGCCAGCAGTTACAGGGAGCCCAGCAATCAGCCCCAGCATTTT.

This chain uses TRBV9 with TRBJ1-2; D is uncertain. Trimming took off 4 bases at V and 4 bases at J, with 17 bases between the two ends. Germline CDR1 SGDLS, CDR2 YYNGEE. This CDR3 has 15 residues. The CDR3 here is CASSPTALIPYGYTF. DNA for the CDR3: TGTGCCAGCAGCCCTACCGCCCTGATACCCTATGGCTACACCTTC.

This clone was seen once. This rearrangement joins TRBV5-6 to TRBJ1-2, with unresolved D. Germline CDR1 reads SGHDT; CDR2 reads YYEEEE. This CDR3 has 16 amino acids. Trimming stripped 1 base from V and 0 bases from J, with 13 bases between. The chain's CDR3 is CASSLNRRLANYGYTF. CDR3 nucleotide sequence: TGTGCCAGCAGCTTGAATCGGCGGTTAGCTAACTATGGCTACACCTTC.

The CDR3 bases are TGTGCCAGTAATTCGGGACTAGCCACAGATACGCAGTATTTT. Protein sequence: CASNSGLATDTQYF. The chain carries TRBV19 and TRBJ2-3, with 9 bases aligning to TRBD2. The V segment lost 7 bases and the J segment 2 bases; nucleotides outside the gene matches: 4. The germline V gene encodes CDR1 LNHDA and CDR2 SQIVND (reference sequence). The CDR3 is 14 residues long.

In its sample, this clone was seen many times. The chain links TRBV7-9 to TRBJ2-3; a weak D match, TRBD1 (5 bases). Germline CDR1 and CDR2: SEHNR and FQNEAQ (reference sequence). The CDR3 runs 15 residues. Trimming took off 3 bases at V and 2 bases at J, with 12 bases between the two ends. The CDR3 loop reads CASSLGLAHTDTQYF. CDR3 nucleotides: TGTGCCAGCAGCTTGGGGCTGGCGCACACAGATACGCAGTATTTT.

The chain recombines TRBV6-5 with TRBJ1-6; 8 positions match TRBD1. J gave up 6 bases and V 6 bases, and 7 bases lay outside the gene matches. The CDR3 is made up of 15 amino acids. CDR1 and CDR2 (germline): MNHEY, SVGAGI. The CDR3 here is CASSLTGQVNSPLHF. As DNA, the CDR3 is TGTGCCAGCAGCCTCACGGGACAGGTTAATTCACCCCTCCACTTT.

This clone was detected only a few times. J is TRBJ2-1 and V is TRBV7-3, with 11 nucleotides matching TRBD2. CDR3 size: 15 residues. The V gene end was trimmed by 5 bases and the J gene end by 2 bases; junction bases not matched to a gene: 2. Germline V gives CDR1 SGHTA, CDR2 FQGTGA. For the CDR3, the DNA is TGTGCCAGCAGCCAACTAGCGGGGGCCTACAATGAGCAGTTCTTC. Translating it yields CASSQLAGAYNEQFF.

This chain connects TRBV5-5 to TRBJ1-3; the D is unclear. Germline CDR1 is SGHKS and CDR2 is YYEKEE (reference sequence). The CDR3 is 15 amino acids. Trimming removed 6 bases at V and 0 bases at J, with 13 bases between. CDR3 nucleotide sequence: TGTGCCAGCATCAGGTCCGGTATCTCTGGAAACACCATATATTTT. This encodes CASIRSGISGNTIYF.

The V gene is TRBV30, the J gene TRBJ1-4; weak D call: TRBD1 (5 bases). The germline V gene has CDR1 GTSNPN and CDR2 SVGIG (reference sequence). The length of the CDR3 is 15 residues. V was cut by 2 bases and J by 7 bases, with 17 bases left in between. The CDR3 loop reads CAWSPPGLPPEKLFF. The CDR3 DNA follows: TGTGCCTGGAGTCCTCCGGGACTGCCACCTGAAAAACTGTTTTTT.

V usage is TRBV19 and J usage is TRBJ1-1; D is uncertain. The CDR3 is 13 amino acids. CDR1 and CDR2 (germline): LNHDA, SQIVND (reference sequence). Trimming took off 3 bases at V and 2 bases at J, with 7 bases between the two ends. CDR3 in amino acids: CASSIGENTEAFF. The CDR3 DNA sequence: TGTGCCAGTAGTATTGGAGAAAACACTGAAGCTTTCTTT.

J is TRBJ1-1 and V is TRBV25-1, with no clear D. Germline CDR1 MGHDK, CDR2 SYGVNS. The CDR3 sequence is 13 residues long. Trimming shortened V by 7 bases and J by 1 base, and 10 bases separated the two germline ends. CDR3 in amino acids: CASMYGENTEAFF. The CDR3 DNA reads TGTGCCAGCATGTACGGGGAGAACACTGAAGCTTTCTTT.

The chain joins TRBV5-1 to TRBJ1-2; D may be TRBD1 (5 bases). Deletions cut 0 bases from V and 8 bases from J, with 14 bases between. Germline V gene lookup returns CDR1 SGHRS and CDR2 YFSETQ. The CDR3 is 14 residues long. CDR3 amino acids: CASSLVGGGEGYTF. The CDR3 DNA is TGCGCCAGCAGCTTGGTCGGGGGAGGAGAAGGCTACACCTTC.

The rearrangement joins TRBV6-5 to TRBJ1-2; no definite D call. The germline V gene has CDR1 MNHEY and CDR2 SVGAGI. The CDR3 consists of 14 residues. V lost 10 bases to trimming and J lost 1 base, with 16 bases between them. This CDR3 reads CAIRGGLGNYGYTF. Here the CDR3 DNA reads TGTGCCATCCGAGGAGGGCTGGGTAACTATGGCTACACCTTC.